A single sample gave rise to the 25 T cell receptor beta chains below, sequenced in a study of regulatory T cells in long-lasting Graves disease. Investigators prepared the TCR beta libraries by applying iRepertoire HTBI primers and Arm-PCR of CDR3 regions. TCRdb independently ran MiXCR on the multiplex PCR reads; one entry per CDR3 protein. This sample has fewer than 550,000 distinct CDR3 sequences, with roughly 21% found just once. Time point given: persistent/refractory GD, antithyroid drugs over 5 years with positive TRAb. TCR sequences were obtained from RNA taken from PBMCs. Sequenced here: peripheral blood mononuclear cells (PBMCs), sampled when the disease was refractory, from a patient treated with antithyroid drugs. These receptors originate from a female donor with Graves disease.

Notes on this clonotype: A read error may explain this, as a much larger clone is one base away. This rearrangement joins TRBV27 to TRBJ1-1; no definite D call. This CDR3 contains 15 residues. CDR1 and CDR2 (germline): MNHEY, SMNVEV (reference sequence). CDR3 region: CTSSLSWRMNTEAFF. The CDR3 DNA reads TGTACCAGCAGTTTATCGTGGCGAATGAACACTGAAGCTTTCTTT.

This clonotype showed up many times. The CDR3, as DNA: TGTGCCAGCAGTTCCCGCAGGAGCTCCTACGAGCAGTACTTC. It yields the protein CASSSRRSSYEQYF. The chain couples TRBV12-3 or TRBV12-4 to TRBJ2-7; D is ambiguous. CDR3 length equals 14 residues. V was clipped by 4 bases and J by 0 bases, with 10 bases between them.

The chain uses TRBV5-4 and TRBJ1-1; 8 bases match TRBD1. This CDR3 is 12 amino acids long. Looked up from germline, CDR1 is SGHNT and CDR2 is YYREEE (reference sequence). Trimming took 2 bases from V and 12 from J; bases not matched to a gene: 6. The CDR3 DNA sequence: TGTGCCAGCAGCTTACAGGACAGGGCCCCTTTCTTT. Translating gives CASSLQDRAPFF.

The chain combines TRBV28 with TRBJ1-3; tentatively, D is TRBD1 (5 bases). V lost 5 bases, J lost 1 base, and 9 bases lay in between. This CDR3 has 14 amino acids. Germline V gene data show CDR1 as MDHEN and CDR2 as SYDVKM. The CDR3 region has the DNA TGTGCCAGCAGTCGACCAGGGTCTGGAAACACCATATATTTT. As protein: CASSRPGSGNTIYF.

In the case of this clonotype: A much larger clone sits a single nucleotide away, making a read error possible. V is TRBV7-2 and J is TRBJ2-5; weak D call: TRBD1 (6 bases). The CDR3 has 14 amino acids. The V gene's germline CDR1 is SGHTA and CDR2 FQGNSA. The CDR3 region has the DNA TGTGCCAGCACCCCCTCACAGGGCCAAGGGACCCAGTACTTC. Its translation is CASTPSQGQGTQYF.

This clonotype was observed a single time. V and J are TRBV20-1 and TRBJ2-1, with TRBD2 matching over 10 bases. The CDR3 has 12 amino acids. Germline-derived CDR1 and CDR2 are DFQATT and SNEGSKA (reference sequence). V lost 5 bases and J lost 7; bases outside the gene matches: 2. The CDR3 sequence: CSAPGLANEQFF. Here the CDR3 DNA reads TGCAGTGCTCCGGGACTAGCGAATGAGCAGTTCTTC.

In this sample, this clonotype turned up many times. This chain connects TRBV7-9 to TRBJ1-2; D gene unclear. Trimming stripped 1 base from V and 8 bases from J, with 11 bases between. The germline CDR1 and CDR2 sequences are SEHNR and FQNEAQ (reference sequence). The CDR3 is 13 residues long. CDR3 DNA sequence: TGTGCCAGCAGCTTAGACCAGGCTCACGGCTACACCTTC. Its translation is CASSLDQAHGYTF.

This clonotype was seen only a few times. The V call is TRBV2, the J call TRBJ1-5; D unclear. The V gene lost 3 bases and the J gene lost 7 bases, with 13 bases spanning the gap. CDR3 length equals 14 residues. Looked up from germline, CDR1 is SNHLY and CDR2 is FYNNEI. CDR3 sequence reads: CASSEGRGPQPQHF. DNA for the CDR3: TGTGCCAGCAGTGAGGGTAGAGGTCCCCAGCCCCAGCATTTT.

The rearrangement uses TRBV5-1 and TRBJ1-6, with D tentatively TRBD1 (5 bases). Germline loops: CDR1 SGHRS, CDR2 YFSETQ. V shed 3 bases and J shed 0 bases, with 10 bases lying between them. The CDR3 has 16 amino acids. Here the CDR3 DNA reads TGCGCCAGCAGCTCGACAGAGAGCTCCTATAATTCACCCCTCCACTTT. Its translation is CASSSTESSYNSPLHF.

This clonotype has only a few counts. The chain joins TRBV7-3 to TRBJ2-7; 8 bases fit TRBD1. V lost 4 bases to trimming and J lost 5 bases; unmatched junction nucleotides: 4. CDR1 and CDR2 (germline): SGHTA, FQGTGA. The CDR3 runs to 13 residues. The CDR3 loop reads CASSYDRGHEQYF. For the CDR3, the DNA is TGTGCCAGCAGCTACGACAGGGGCCACGAGCAGTACTTC.

The table lists this clonotype with a few counts. The chain combines TRBV5-6 with TRBJ1-5; D is unclear. V was clipped by 0 bases and J by 3 bases, with 16 bases between them. In germline, CDR1 is SGHDT, CDR2 YYEEEE. The CDR3 runs 17 residues. The CDR3 DNA reads as TGTGCCAGCAGCTTGGGGAGGACGGCCGTTCTCAATCAGCCCCAGCATTTT. Encoded protein: CASSLGRTAVLNQPQHF.

This clonotype was seen at least ten times. This sequence joins TRBV6-5 and TRBJ2-7; 9 positions match TRBD2. The CDR3 loop spans 16 amino acids. V dropped 4 bases and J dropped 4; count of bases not matched to a gene: 11. Germline CDR1 MNHEY, CDR2 SVGAGI. DNA for the CDR3: TGTGCCAGCAGTTCCGGGCTAGCGGGAAATCTTTACGAGCAGTACTTC. As protein: CASSSGLAGNLYEQYF.

This chain connects TRBV7-2 to TRBJ1-6, with D possibly being TRBD1 (6 bases). Germline V gene lookup returns CDR1 SGHTA and CDR2 FQGNSA. The CDR3 spans 16 residues. V lost 7 bases and J lost 3, with 16 bases in between. The CDR3 loop reads CASKTDPGDYNSPLHF. The CDR3 bases are TGTGCCAGCAAGACCGACCCAGGGGACTATAATTCACCCCTCCACTTT.

The sample holds many counts of this clonotype. This chain connects TRBV29-1 to TRBJ1-1; maybe TRBD1 (5 bases). The length of the CDR3 is 13 residues. With 3 bases removed from V and 2 bases from J, the gap between germline ends came to 10 bases. Germline V lookup: CDR1 SQVTM, CDR2 ANQGSEA. The CDR3 loop is CSVDEQGNTEAFF. DNA for the CDR3: TGCAGCGTTGATGAGCAGGGTAACACTGAAGCTTTCTTT. Full variable domain (missing parts from reference TRBV29-1 and TRBJ1-1): SAVISQKPSRDICQRGTSLTIQCQVDSQVTMMFWYRQQPGQSLTLIATANQGSEATYESGFVIDKFPISRPNLTFSTLTVSNMSPEDSSIYLCSVDEQGNTEAFFGQGTRLTVV.

There are many counts of this clonotype. The V call is TRBV15, the J call TRBJ2-5; weak D call: TRBD1 (5 bases). The length of the CDR3 is 14 residues. Trimming stripped 2 bases from V and 5 bases from J, with 12 bases between. The germline gives CDR1 LNHNV, CDR2 YYDKDF (reference sequence). The CDR3 is CATSRRTNVETQYF. CDR3 nucleotides: TGTGCCACCAGCAGAAGGACAAATGTGGAGACCCAGTACTTC.

This clonotype occurred a few times. The rearrangement links TRBV12-3 or TRBV12-4 to TRBJ2-2; D remains unclear. Trimming shortened V by 6 bases and J by 7 bases, and 9 bases separated the two germline ends. The CDR3 length is 12 residues. The CDR3 protein is CASSFTSGELFF. The CDR3 DNA follows: TGTGCCAGCAGCTTCACCAGCGGGGAGCTGTTTTTT.

The table lists this clonotype with a few counts. This rearrangement joins TRBV10-3 to TRBJ2-5, with a weak D call TRBD1 (5 bases). CDR3 length: 14 residues. V was pared by 0 bases and J by 3 bases, with 8 bases between. Germline CDR1 and CDR2: ENHRY and SYGVKD. The CDR3 DNA reads as TGTGCCATCAGTGAGTCGACCAGGGAAGAGACCCAGTACTTC. It yields the protein CAISESTREETQYF.

The gene calls are TRBV6-1 and TRBJ2-7, with D possibly TRBD2 on 6 matching bases. V was shortened by 6 bases and J by 6 bases, with 15 bases between the two germline ends. CDR3 length equals 13 residues. The germline V gene has CDR1 MNHNS and CDR2 SASEGT. The CDR3, as DNA: TGTGCCAGCAGGATACGGGGGAGATCCGAGCAGTACTTC. Translation gives CASRIRGRSEQYF.

This clonotype was recorded many times. The chain employs TRBV11-3 and TRBJ1-1; the D gene is possibly TRBD1 (6 bases). Looked up from germline, CDR1 is SGHNT and CDR2 is YENEEA. The CDR3 is 14 amino acids. V was pared by 4 bases and J by 1 base, with 10 bases between. CDR3: CASSSQGTNTEAFF. CDR3 nucleotide sequence: TGTGCCAGCAGCTCACAGGGTACGAACACTGAAGCTTTCTTT.

The gene calls are TRBV7-9 and TRBJ2-2; D might be TRBD1 (6 bases). The V and J ends lost 5 bases and 2 bases respectively, with 9 bases between them. Germline V gene sequence: CDR1 SEHNR, CDR2 FQNEAQ (reference sequence). The CDR3 spans 14 residues. CDR3 sequence reads: CASSTGINTGELFF. The CDR3 nucleotides read TGTGCCAGCAGCACAGGGATTAACACCGGGGAGCTGTTTTTT.

Worth noting for this clonotype: A much more abundant neighbour one base away suggests this may be a read error. V gene TRBV2 combines with J gene TRBJ2-4; D remains unclear. The CDR3 runs 11 residues. Per the germline V gene, CDR1 is SNHLY and CDR2 is FYNNEI. V gave up 5 bases and J gave up 7 bases, with 6 bases separating them. CDR3 sequence: CASSPTNIQYF. The CDR3 region has the DNA TGTGCCAGCAGTCCTACTAACATTCAGTACTTC.

This rearrangement joins TRBV12-3 or TRBV12-4 to TRBJ2-1, with 8 bases identical to TRBD1. Unmatched junction bases numbered 7, after V lost 5 bases and J lost 1 base. The CDR3 sequence is 16 residues long. The CDR3 sequence: CASSLQGALSYNEQFF. The CDR3 bases are TGTGCCAGCAGTCTGCAGGGGGCGCTTTCCTACAATGAGCAGTTCTTC.

The chain has TRBV6-1 and TRBJ1-5, with TRBD1 matching over 7 bases. V dropped 6 bases and J dropped 0; count of bases not matched to a gene: 8. Germline-derived CDR1 and CDR2 are MNHNS and SASEGT. The CDR3 has 16 amino acids. CDR3 in amino acids: CASRSTGALSNQPQHF. As DNA, the CDR3 is TGTGCCAGCAGATCAACAGGGGCCCTTAGCAATCAGCCCCAGCATTTT.

This clonotype was found many times. The CDR3 loop is CASSWQGYGYTF. The CDR3 DNA reads TGTGCCAGCAGTTGGCAGGGATATGGCTACACCTTC. The gene calls are TRBV28 and TRBJ1-2, with D perhaps matching TRBD1 (5 bases). The CDR3 sequence is 12 residues long. Deletions cut 4 bases from V and 5 bases from J, with 8 bases between. Germline CDR1 is MDHEN and CDR2 is SYDVKM.

This clonotype occurred many times. The rearrangement joins TRBV24-1 to TRBJ2-5; 10 bases match TRBD1. V lost 5 bases to trimming and J lost 2 bases; unmatched junction nucleotides: 1. Germline V lookup: CDR1 KGHDR, CDR2 SFDVKD. The CDR3 is 14 residues long. CDR3 nucleotides: TGTGCCACCAGTGGGACAGGGGGTCAAGAGACCCAGTACTTC. It specifies CATSGTGGQETQYF.